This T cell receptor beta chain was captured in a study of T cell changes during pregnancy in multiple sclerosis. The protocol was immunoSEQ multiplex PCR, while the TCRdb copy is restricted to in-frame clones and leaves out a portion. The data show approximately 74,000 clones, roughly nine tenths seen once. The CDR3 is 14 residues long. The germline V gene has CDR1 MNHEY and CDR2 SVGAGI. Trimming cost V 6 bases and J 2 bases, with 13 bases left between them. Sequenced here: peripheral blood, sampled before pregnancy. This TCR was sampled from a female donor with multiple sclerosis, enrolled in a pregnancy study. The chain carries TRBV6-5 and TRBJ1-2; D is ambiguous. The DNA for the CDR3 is TGTGCCAGCAGCTACAATCCGACAAACTATGGCTACACCTTC. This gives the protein CASSYNPTNYGYTF.